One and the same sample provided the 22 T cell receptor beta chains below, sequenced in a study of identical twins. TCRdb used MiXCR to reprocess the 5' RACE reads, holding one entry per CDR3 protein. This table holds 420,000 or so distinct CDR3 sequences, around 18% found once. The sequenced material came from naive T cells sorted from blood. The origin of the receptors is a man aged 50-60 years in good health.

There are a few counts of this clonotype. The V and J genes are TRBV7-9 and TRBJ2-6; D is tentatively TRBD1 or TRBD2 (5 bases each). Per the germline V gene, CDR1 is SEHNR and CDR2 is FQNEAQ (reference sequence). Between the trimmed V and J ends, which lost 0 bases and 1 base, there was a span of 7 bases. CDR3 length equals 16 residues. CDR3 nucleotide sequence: TGTGCCAGCAGCTTAGCGGGACGGTCTGGGGCCAACGTCCTGACTTTC. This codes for CASSLAGRSGANVLTF. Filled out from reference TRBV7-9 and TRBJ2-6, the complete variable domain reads DTGVSQNPRHKITKRGQNVTFRCDPISEHNRLYWYRQTLGQGPEFLTYFQNEAQLEKSRLLSDRFSAERPKGSFSTLEIQRTEQGDSAMYLCASSLAGRSGANVLTFGAGSRLTVL.

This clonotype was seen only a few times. CDR3 bases: TGTGCCAGCAGTGAACTAGCGGGATGGGGGAGAGAGACCCAGTACTTC. Translating it yields CASSELAGWGRETQYF. V is TRBV12-3 or TRBV12-4 and J is TRBJ2-5, with 10 bases aligning to TRBD2. V shed 5 bases, J shed 4 bases, and the junction held 10 bases outside the gene matches. This CDR3 is built from 16 residues.

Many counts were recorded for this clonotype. The CDR3 region is CATTDLSSGGFRSYNEQFF. CDR3 coding DNA: TGTGCCACCACCGATCTGAGTAGCGGGGGGTTCCGCTCCTACAATGAGCAGTTCTTC. The gene calls are TRBV15 and TRBJ2-1; TRBD2 aligns across 10 bases. Per the germline V gene, CDR1 is LNHNV and CDR2 is YYDKDF (reference sequence). Trimming at V came to 7 bases and at J to 0 bases, leaving 15 bases not matched to a gene. This CDR3 has 19 residues.

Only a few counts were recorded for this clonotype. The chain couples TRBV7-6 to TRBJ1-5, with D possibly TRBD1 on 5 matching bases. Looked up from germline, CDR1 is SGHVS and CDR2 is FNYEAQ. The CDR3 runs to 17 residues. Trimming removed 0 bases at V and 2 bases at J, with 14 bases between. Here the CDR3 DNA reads TGTGCCAGCAGCTTAGCGTCCGCAGGGATTGGCAATCAGCCCCAGCATTTT. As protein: CASSLASAGIGNQPQHF.

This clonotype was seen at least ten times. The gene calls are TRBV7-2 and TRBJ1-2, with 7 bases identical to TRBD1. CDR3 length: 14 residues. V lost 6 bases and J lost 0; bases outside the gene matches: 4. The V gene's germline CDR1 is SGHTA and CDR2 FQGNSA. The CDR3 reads CASRAGGTNYGYTF. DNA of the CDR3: TGTGCCAGCAGGGCAGGGGGGACTAACTATGGCTACACCTTC.

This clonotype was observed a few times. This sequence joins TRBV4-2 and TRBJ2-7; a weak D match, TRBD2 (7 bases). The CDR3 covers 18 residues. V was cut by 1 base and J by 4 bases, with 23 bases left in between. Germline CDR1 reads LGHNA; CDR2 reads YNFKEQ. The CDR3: CASSQAPPGGGAAYEQYF. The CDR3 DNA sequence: TGTGCCAGCAGCCAAGCCCCCCCTGGAGGGGGGGCCGCGTACGAGCAGTACTTC.

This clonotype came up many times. The CDR3 DNA sequence: TGTGCCAGCAGCTTGGCCGGGATAGAAGCTTTCTTT. Protein sequence: CASSLAGIEAFF. V and J are TRBV5-6 and TRBJ1-1; D remains ambiguous. The V gene lost 0 bases and the J gene lost 8 bases, with 8 bases spanning the gap. The CDR3 has 12 residues. Germline V gene data show CDR1 as SGHDT and CDR2 as YYEEEE.

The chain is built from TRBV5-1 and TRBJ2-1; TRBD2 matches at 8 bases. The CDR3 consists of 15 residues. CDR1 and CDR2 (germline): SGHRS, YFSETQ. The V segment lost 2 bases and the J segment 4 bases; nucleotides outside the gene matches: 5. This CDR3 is CASSFERGTYNEQFF. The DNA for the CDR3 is TGCGCCAGCAGCTTCGAGCGGGGGACTTACAATGAGCAGTTCTTC.

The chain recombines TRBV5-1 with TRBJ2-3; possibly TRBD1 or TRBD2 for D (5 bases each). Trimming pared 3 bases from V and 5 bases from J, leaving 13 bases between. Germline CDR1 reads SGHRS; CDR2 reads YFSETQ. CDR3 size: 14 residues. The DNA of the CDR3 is TGCGCCAGCAGCTCGGGGCCAAAGAGAGATACGCAGTATTTT. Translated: CASSSGPKRDTQYF.

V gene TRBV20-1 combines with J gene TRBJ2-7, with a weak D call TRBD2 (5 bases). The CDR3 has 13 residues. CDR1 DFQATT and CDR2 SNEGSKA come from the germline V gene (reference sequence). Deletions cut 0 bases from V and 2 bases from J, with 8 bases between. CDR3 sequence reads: CSAREVGTYEQYF. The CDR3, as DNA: TGCAGTGCTAGAGAGGTCGGGACCTACGAGCAGTACTTC.

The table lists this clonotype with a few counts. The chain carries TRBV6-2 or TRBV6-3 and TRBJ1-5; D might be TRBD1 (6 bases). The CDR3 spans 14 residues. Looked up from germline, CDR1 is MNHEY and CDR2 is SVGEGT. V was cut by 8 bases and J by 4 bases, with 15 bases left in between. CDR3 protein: CASVGRGMNQPQHF. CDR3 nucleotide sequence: TGTGCCAGCGTGGGCAGGGGAATGAATCAGCCCCAGCATTTT.

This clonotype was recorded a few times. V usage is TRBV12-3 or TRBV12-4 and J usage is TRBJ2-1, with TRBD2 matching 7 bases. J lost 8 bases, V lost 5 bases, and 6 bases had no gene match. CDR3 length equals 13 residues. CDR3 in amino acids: CASSRLALDEQFF. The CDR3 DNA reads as TGTGCCAGCAGTCGACTAGCTTTGGATGAGCAGTTCTTC.

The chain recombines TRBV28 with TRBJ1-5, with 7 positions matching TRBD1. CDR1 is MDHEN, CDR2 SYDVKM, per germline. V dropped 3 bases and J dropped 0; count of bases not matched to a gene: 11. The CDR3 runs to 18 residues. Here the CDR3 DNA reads TGTGCCAGCAGTTTGCTTCTCTCGACAGGGCCTAGCAATCAGCCCCAGCATTTT. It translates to CASSLLLSTGPSNQPQHF.

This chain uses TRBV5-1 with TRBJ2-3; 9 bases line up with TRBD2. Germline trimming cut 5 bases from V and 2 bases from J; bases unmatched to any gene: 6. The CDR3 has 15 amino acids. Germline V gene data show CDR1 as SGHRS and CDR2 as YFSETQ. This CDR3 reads CASRLTSGYTDTQYF. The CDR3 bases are TGCGCCAGCAGGCTGACTAGCGGTTACACAGATACGCAGTATTTT.

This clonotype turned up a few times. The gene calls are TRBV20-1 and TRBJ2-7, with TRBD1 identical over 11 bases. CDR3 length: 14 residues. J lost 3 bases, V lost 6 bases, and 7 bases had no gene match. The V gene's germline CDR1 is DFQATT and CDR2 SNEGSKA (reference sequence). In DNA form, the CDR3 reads TGCAGTGCCCAACGGACAGGGGGCTTCTACGAGCAGTACTTC. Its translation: CSAQRTGGFYEQYF.

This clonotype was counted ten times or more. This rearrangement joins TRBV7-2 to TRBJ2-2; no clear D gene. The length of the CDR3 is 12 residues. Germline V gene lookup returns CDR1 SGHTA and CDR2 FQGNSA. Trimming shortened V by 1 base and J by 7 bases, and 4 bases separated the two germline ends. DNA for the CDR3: TGTGCCAGCAGCTTAGAGGTCGGGGAGCTGTTTTTT. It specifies CASSLEVGELFF.

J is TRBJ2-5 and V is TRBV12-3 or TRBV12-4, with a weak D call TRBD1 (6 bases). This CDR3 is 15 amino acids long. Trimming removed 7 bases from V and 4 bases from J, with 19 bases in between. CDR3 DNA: TGTGCCAGCACCAAGCTACAGGGTGGGGGAGAGACCCAGTACTTC. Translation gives CASTKLQGGGETQYF.

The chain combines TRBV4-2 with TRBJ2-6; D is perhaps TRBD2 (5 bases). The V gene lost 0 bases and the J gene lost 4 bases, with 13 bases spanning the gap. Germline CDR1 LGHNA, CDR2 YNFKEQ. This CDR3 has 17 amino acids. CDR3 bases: TGTGCCAGCAGCCAAGATGGCGGTTGGAGGGGGGCCAACGTCCTGACTTTC. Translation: CASSQDGGWRGANVLTF.

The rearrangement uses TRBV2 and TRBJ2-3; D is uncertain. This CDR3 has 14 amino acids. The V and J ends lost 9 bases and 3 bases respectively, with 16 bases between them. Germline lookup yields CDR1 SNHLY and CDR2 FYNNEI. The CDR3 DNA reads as TGTGCCAGTGTCCCTAGAAGGATAACAGATACGCAGTATTTT. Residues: CASVPRRITDTQYF.

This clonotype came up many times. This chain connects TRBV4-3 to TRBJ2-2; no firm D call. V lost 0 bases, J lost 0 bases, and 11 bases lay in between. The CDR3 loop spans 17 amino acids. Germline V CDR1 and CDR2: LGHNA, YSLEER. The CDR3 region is CASSQDSRISNTGELFF. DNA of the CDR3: TGCGCCAGCAGCCAAGATTCCCGCATATCGAACACCGGGGAGCTGTTTTTT.

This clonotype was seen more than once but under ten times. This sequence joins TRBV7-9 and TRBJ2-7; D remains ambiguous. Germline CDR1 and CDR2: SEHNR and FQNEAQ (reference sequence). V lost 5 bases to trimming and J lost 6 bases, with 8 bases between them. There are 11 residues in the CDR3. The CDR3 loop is CASSDVLEQYF. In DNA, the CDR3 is TGTGCCAGCAGCGATGTCCTCGAGCAGTACTTC.

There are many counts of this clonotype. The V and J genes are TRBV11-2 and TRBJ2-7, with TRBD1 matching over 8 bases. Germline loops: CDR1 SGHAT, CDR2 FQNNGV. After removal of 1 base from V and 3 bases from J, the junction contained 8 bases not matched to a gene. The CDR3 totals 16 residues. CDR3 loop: CASSLVAGTGYYEQYF. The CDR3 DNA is TGTGCCAGCAGCTTAGTAGCTGGGACAGGATACTACGAGCAGTACTTC.